This T cell receptor beta chain was documented in a study of T-cell memory formation after mild COVID-19. Broader study findings: CD4/CD8 balance characterized clones contracting day 15 to 85, and CD4+ skew characterized later expanders. Shrinking CD4+ clones resided mostly in CM and EM, and CD8+ ones in EMRA. A second wave of clones peaked on day 37, and their SARS-CoV-2 specificity went unconfirmed.

CDR3 size: 17 residues. The germline V gene has CDR1 SEHNR and CDR2 FQNEAQ (reference sequence). Trimming left V 1 base short and J 3 bases short, with 18 bases between. A word on this clonotype: No antigen is known for it.

From 5'RACE with constant-segment primers came TCR alpha and TCR beta cDNA libraries that carried sample barcodes and UMIs. TCRdb used MiXCR to reprocess the 5' RACE reads, holding one entry per CDR3 protein. Of about 140,000 distinct CDR3 sequences listed, 13% to 15% are singletons. The chain couples TRBV7-9 to TRBJ1-1, with D hard to call. The sequence derives from an adult woman who had mild COVID-19 (a few samples of this study predate the infection). Cell type and time point are not known. The sample consisted of PBMCs or a T cell subset sorted from them (not recorded which). Here the CDR3 DNA reads TGTGCCAGCAGCTTAGGTTCGACACAGAATCAGGACACTGAAGCTTTCTTT. Translating it yields CASSLGSTQNQDTEAFF.